This entry describes one T cell receptor (beta chain). Its antigen is unidentified. These data come from a study of T cell responses to AZD1222 COVID-19 vaccine. Sequencing used immunoSEQ multiplex PCR; TCRdb keeps in-frame clones, though not all of them. The sample consists of 150,000 to 200,000 clones, about 91% of them appearing once. Study-wide results and caveats: The study reported that nearly half of spike-specific TCRs target unmutated variant regions. Spike-spanning, vaccine-associated CD4 TCRs were dominant at 160-218 and 743-854.

V trimming: 8 bases; J trimming: 5 bases; junction bases outside the gene matches: 13. CDR3 length: 15 residues. Germline CDR1 is MNHEY and CDR2 is SVGAGI. The sample in question was peripheral blood, obtained 28 days after the second AZD1222 dose. This sequence joins TRBV6-5 and TRBJ2-7, with 9 bases lining up with TRBD2. The sequence derives from an adult who received the AZD1222 COVID-19 vaccine. The chain's CDR3 is CASSLASGDPNEQYF. The DNA of the CDR3 is TGTGCCAGCTCTTTGGCTAGCGGGGATCCCAACGAGCAGTACTTC.